This TCR beta chain was identified during a study of T cell responses to AZD1222 COVID-19 vaccine. At the level of the study: Analysis merged second doses at about 4 or about 12 weeks. Study-wide findings and caveats: It should be noted that donors were predominantly white British and more often female, and clonal diversity was possibly underestimated.

Looked up from germline, CDR1 is SNHLY and CDR2 is FYNNEI. V lost 6 bases and J lost 2; bases outside the gene matches: 8. This CDR3 is 15 amino acids long. About this clone: The target antigen is unknown.

Profiling relied on immunoSEQ multiplex PCR, and the TCRdb table lists in-frame clones only, not all of them. The profile shows over 100,000 clones, 80% to 85% of them singletons. The sequencing used peripheral blood, collected on day 0 of AZD1222 vaccination. The source is an adult in good health. V is TRBV2 and J is TRBJ2-7, with 9 bases aligning to TRBD1. The CDR3 here is CASRPRTGEAYEQYF. The CDR3 DNA sequence: TGTGCCAGCAGACCCCGGACAGGGGAAGCCTACGAGCAGTACTTC.